This TCR beta chain derives from a study of blood T cell repertoires in COVID-19. Profiling relied on immunoSEQ multiplex PCR, and the TCRdb table lists in-frame clones only, not all of them. The sample shows about 150,000 clones, roughly 79% of them seen only once. The V and J ends lost 2 bases and 7 bases, in that order; junction bases with no gene match: 8. CDR1 and CDR2 (germline): SEHNR, FQNEAQ (reference sequence). This CDR3 has 16 residues. Sequenced: peripheral blood. The V and J genes are TRBV7-9 and TRBJ2-7; TRBD2 matches 13 bases. The source is a man in his fifties or sixties with active or convalescent COVID-19. In DNA form, the CDR3 reads TGTGCCAGCAGCTTAATGGGACTAGCGGGAACCAATGAGCAGTACTTC. This encodes CASSLMGLAGTNEQYF.